The source of this T cell receptor beta chain is a study of OX40 agonist ivuxolimab in advanced cancers. Background on the study: Patients were 82.7% male with ages roughly 23 to 79, mean about 54.

The CDR3 loop spans 13 amino acids. The germline V gene has CDR1 LGHNT and CDR2 FRNRAP. V was shortened by 6 bases and J by 4 bases, with 12 bases between the two germline ends. Clones were sequenced by immunoSEQ multiplex PCR, and TCRdb holds only the in-frame ones, with some missing. Of nearly 50,000 clones detected, about 81% appear once; the ten largest clones hold around 7.1%. Blood was sampled at baseline, cycle 4 day 1, and cycle 7 day 1. With regard to this clone: The antigen remains undetermined.

General study findings and limits: Certain nonresponders likewise exhibited a low normalized T-cell clonal expansion.

The chain is built from TRBV12-5 and TRBJ2-5, with D tentatively TRBD2 (6 bases). Source: CD4+ or CD8+ T cells sorted from blood, taken in a trial of the OX40 agonist ivuxolimab. This TCR derives from an adult with an advanced solid tumor such as melanoma, head and neck, liver or kidney cancer. The DNA for the CDR3 is TGTGCTAGTGGCTACCTGGAGGGAGAGACCCAGTACTTC. Protein sequence: CASGYLEGETQYF.